These 4 T cell receptor beta chains originate from one sample sequenced in a study of T cell repertoires in aging, cancer and after chemotherapy. Peripheral blood genomic DNA, not sorted cells or RNA, was the template. TRB rearrangements spanning V, D and J were amplified using mixed TRB-A/B primers. MiXCR, run by TCRdb on the multiplex PCR reads, gives a single entry per CDR3 protein. This sample has about 1,400 distinct CDR3 sequences; approximately 22% occur once, and the top ten carry approximately 20%. Sequencing was performed on blood. These receptors were collected from a human donor with a solid tumor.

The chain is built from TRBV5-1 and TRBJ2-7; TRBD1 agrees at 9 bases. Germline CDR1 SGHRS, CDR2 YFSETQ. There are 15 residues in the CDR3. The junction had 11 bases not matched to a gene; V was cut back by 4 bases and J by 6 bases. The CDR3 sequence: CASSLIPGQGAEQYF. The DNA for the CDR3 is TGCGCCAGCAGCCTGATACCGGGACAGGGTGCCGAGCAGTACTTC.

This clonotype is deemed medium-sized. V and J are TRBV28 and TRBJ2-5; a possible D gene is TRBD1 (5 bases). Trimming removed 3 bases at V and 5 bases at J, with 19 bases between. The germline CDR1 and CDR2 sequences are MDHEN and SYDVKM. This CDR3 region has 16 residues. The CDR3 DNA reads as TGTGCCAGCAGTTTTCCCGCCCTTACAGGTGGGGAGACCCAGTACTTC. Its protein product is CASSFPALTGGETQYF.

The sample holds a few counts of this clonotype. The chain joins TRBV24-1 to TRBJ1-2; no clear D. Trimming shortened V by 4 bases and J by 10 bases, and 12 bases separated the two germline ends. The CDR3 runs to 12 residues. CDR1 is KGHDR, CDR2 SFDVKD, per germline. The CDR3 reads CATSEDGFLYTF. DNA for the CDR3: TGTGCCACCAGTGAGGACGGCTTCCTCTACACCTTC.

As for this clonotype: The junction shows a germline mismatch at one end, possibly a read error. J is TRBJ1-1 and V is TRBV5-3; D might be TRBD1 (5 bases). TRBV5-3 is flagged as an ORF with uncertain function. This CDR3 is built from 13 residues. In nucleotides, the CDR3 is TGCGCCAGCAGCTTGCGGGGGAGCACTGAAGCTTTCTTT. Translation: CASSLRGSTEAFF.